A single sample is the source of the 23 T cell receptor beta chains below, sequenced in a study of long-term antiretroviral therapy in people with HIV. Version v3.0 of the immunoSEQ assay was performed at survey level. TCRdb keeps only in-frame clones here, not all; method: immunoSEQ multiplex PCR. Altogether around 29,000 clones are present, 85% to 95% being singletons, with the ten largest covering around 6%. The sequences come from unsorted PBMCs, collected about 6.5 years after starting antiretroviral therapy. The receptors here all came from a woman aged 40 to 49 with HIV.

This clone appeared a single time. The chain joins TRBV7-3 to TRBJ2-1; 8 nucleotides align to TRBD2. From germline, CDR1 is SGHTA and CDR2 FQGTGA. The J segment lost 3 bases and the V segment lost 1 base, leaving 5 bases of the junction unmatched. The CDR3 spans 16 residues. This CDR3 reads CASSLSSSGGYNEQFF. The DNA for the CDR3 is TGTGCCAGCAGCTTAAGCTCCAGCGGGGGCTACAATGAGCAGTTCTTC.

This clone has a single count. The chain recombines TRBV11-2 with TRBJ1-3; TRBD1 might be the D (5 bases). This CDR3 spans 19 amino acids. Germline assignment: CDR1 SGHAT and CDR2 FQNNGV. The germline V and J ends were trimmed by 4 bases and 0 bases, with 22 bases remaining between them. The CDR3 here is CASSSRSLGHYASGNTIYF. CDR3 coding DNA: TGTGCCAGCAGCTCGCGCTCGCTTGGACATTACGCCTCTGGAAACACCATATATTTT.

V usage is TRBV18 and J usage is TRBJ2-3; TRBD2 aligns across 7 bases. The CDR3 has 14 amino acids. V shed 3 bases and J 4 bases; nucleotides not matched to a gene: 4. Germline V gene data show CDR1 as KGHSH and CDR2 as LQKENI. In DNA form, the CDR3 reads TGTGCCAGCTCACCGGGGAGGGTAGCAGATACGCAGTATTTT. Translated: CASSPGRVADTQYF.

The chain uses TRBV30 and TRBJ1-5; possibly TRBD1 for D (5 bases). Trimming shortened V by 2 bases and J by 1 base, and 12 bases separated the two germline ends. The length of the CDR3 is 15 residues. Germline loops: CDR1 GTSNPN, CDR2 SVGIG (reference sequence). The CDR3 DNA is TGTGCCTGGAGTCGGATGTCAGGGAGCAATCAGCCCCAGCATTTT. Its protein is CAWSRMSGSNQPQHF.

The chain carries TRBV4-3 and TRBJ1-1; 7 bases match TRBD1. The CDR3 is made up of 13 amino acids. V shed 1 base and J 11 bases; nucleotides not matched to a gene: 7. Germline V lookup: CDR1 LGHNA, CDR2 YSLEER. This CDR3 is CASSQGIGTAAFF. In DNA form, the CDR3 reads TGCGCCAGCAGCCAAGGTATAGGGACAGCTGCTTTCTTT.

This clone was seen a handful of times. The CDR3 loop reads CASSLPRGGMNTEAFF. In nucleotides, the CDR3 is TGTGCCAGCAGCTTACCGAGGGGCGGAATGAACACTGAAGCTTTCTTT. This chain joins TRBV11-3 and TRBJ1-1; D is perhaps TRBD1 (5 bases). The CDR3 covers 16 residues. V was trimmed by 2 bases and J by 0 bases, leaving 13 bases between them. Looked up from germline, CDR1 is SGHNT and CDR2 is YENEEA.

The genes are TRBV7-2 and TRBJ2-1; D might be TRBD2 (7 bases). Germline V gives CDR1 SGHTA, CDR2 FQGNSA. Deletions cut 2 bases from V and 8 bases from J, with 16 bases between. CDR3 size: 15 residues. Here the CDR3 DNA reads TGTGCCAGCAGCTTATCTCAAGGGGGGGTGGATGAGCAGTTCTTC. It translates to CASSLSQGGVDEQFF.

This rearrangement joins TRBV4-3 to TRBJ2-7; a weak D match, TRBD2 (6 bases). The CDR3 sequence is 14 residues long. Trimming took off 1 base at V and 2 bases at J, with 9 bases between the two ends. Germline V CDR1 and CDR2: LGHNA, YSLEER. In DNA, the CDR3 is TGCGCCAGCAGCCAAGGCGGAGGGGCCTACGAGCAGTACTTC. Translation: CASSQGGGAYEQYF.

This chain connects TRBV2 to TRBJ2-5, with 10 nucleotides matching TRBD1. CDR3 length: 14 amino acids. Germline V CDR1 and CDR2: SNHLY, FYNNEI. After removal of 4 bases from V and 8 bases from J, the junction contained 7 bases not matched to a gene. Here the CDR3 DNA reads TGTGCCAGCAGTGCGGACAGGGGGGTGGATACCCAGTACTTC. Its translation is CASSADRGVDTQYF.

The J gene is TRBJ1-1, the V gene TRBV6-6, with a possible D match to TRBD1 (5 bases). Looked up from germline, CDR1 is MNHNY and CDR2 is SVGAGI (reference sequence). Trimming took off 7 bases at V and 3 bases at J, with 12 bases between the two ends. There are 13 residues in the CDR3. The CDR3 protein is CASTSGGYTEAFF. The CDR3 region has the DNA TGTGCCAGCACCAGTGGGGGTTACACTGAAGCTTTCTTT.

V is TRBV18 and J is TRBJ1-1; 9 positions match TRBD1. Germline values: CDR1 KGHSH, CDR2 LQKENI. The CDR3 contains 17 residues. Losses at the gene ends were 5 bases for V and 1 base for J; bases not matched to a gene: 11. The CDR3 DNA reads as TGTGCCAGCTCATCAACGGGACAGGGAGCCCCGAACACTGAAGCTTTCTTT. Its translation is CASSSTGQGAPNTEAFF.

This chain connects TRBV4-2 to TRBJ2-1; TRBD1 or TRBD2 may be the D gene (5 bases each). Germline CDR1 and CDR2: LGHNA and YNFKEQ. This CDR3 comprises 15 residues. The V end lost 10 bases, the J end lost 0 bases, and 16 bases lay between the germline ends. The chain's CDR3 is CATRVSGSSYNEQFF. The DNA of the CDR3 is TGTGCCACCAGGGTAAGCGGTAGCTCCTACAATGAGCAGTTCTTC.

This clone was detected once. The CDR3 region has the DNA TGCGCCAGCAGCCCGGGCAGGGGCGATGAAAAACTGTTTTTT. Amino acid sequence: CASSPGRGDEKLFF. The rearrangement joins TRBV5-1 to TRBJ1-4; weak D call: TRBD1 (6 bases). This CDR3 has 14 residues. V was trimmed by 4 bases and J by 6 bases, leaving 13 bases between them. Germline loops: CDR1 SGHRS, CDR2 YFSETQ.

This chain uses TRBV25-1 with TRBJ1-1, with D maybe TRBD1 (5 bases). Germline V gene data show CDR1 as MGHDK and CDR2 as SYGVNS. Trimming took 4 bases from V and 5 from J, leaving 14 bases between them. The CDR3 contains 14 residues. The CDR3 reads CASSVRGRQTEAFF. Written as DNA, the CDR3 is TGTGCCAGCAGTGTAAGGGGCCGACAAACTGAAGCTTTCTTT.

This clone is a singleton in its sample. The rearrangement uses TRBV18 and TRBJ2-7; 7 bases align to TRBD1. The V and J ends lost 5 bases and 0 bases, in that order; junction bases with no gene match: 7. CDR3 length: 15 amino acids. CDR1 KGHSH and CDR2 LQKENI come from the germline V gene. Here the CDR3 reads CASSFYRGVSYEQYF. In DNA, the CDR3 is TGTGCCAGCTCATTCTACAGGGGCGTCTCCTACGAGCAGTACTTC.

This sequence joins TRBV6-5 and TRBJ2-5, with TRBD1 matching over 10 bases. The CDR3 sequence is 14 residues long. Germline loops: CDR1 MNHEY, CDR2 SVGAGI. The junction had 2 bases not matched to a gene; V was cut back by 6 bases and J by 1 base. The DNA for the CDR3 is TGTGCCAGCAGGGACAGGGGGTCCCAAGAGACCCAGTACTTC. It translates to CASRDRGSQETQYF.

The chain is built from TRBV7-2 and TRBJ1-2; D gene ambiguous. V was trimmed by 7 bases and J by 5 bases, leaving 11 bases between them. The CDR3 extends over 12 amino acids. Germline V gives CDR1 SGHTA, CDR2 FQGNSA. The CDR3 DNA sequence: TGTGCCAGCACTCCCCTCGGTTATGGCTACACCTTC. Protein: CASTPLGYGYTF.

CDR3 nucleotides: TGTGCCACCAGCAGAGGGACTAGCGGGGGGGAAGAGACCCAGTACTTC. Residues: CATSRGTSGGEETQYF. The J gene is TRBJ2-5, the V gene TRBV15; 15 bases fit TRBD2. J lost 3 bases, V lost 1 base, and 0 bases had no gene match. Germline V lookup: CDR1 LNHNV, CDR2 YYDKDF (reference sequence). CDR3 size: 16 residues.

About this clone itself: The sample carries other DNA sequences with the same CDR3. CDR3 nucleotides: TGTGCCAGCAGCTGGGGGGGCAGAGTAGGCTACACCTTC. As protein: CASSWGGRVGYTF. The rearrangement joins TRBV5-6 to TRBJ1-2; the D gene is possibly TRBD1 (6 bases). CDR3 size: 13 residues. The germline V and J ends were trimmed by 3 bases and 8 bases, with 14 bases remaining between them. Per germline, CDR1 SGHDT and CDR2 YYEEEE.

The chain carries TRBV7-6 and TRBJ1-6, with D hard to call. Per germline, CDR1 SGHVS and CDR2 FNYEAQ. The CDR3 is 15 residues long. V lost 9 bases to trimming and J lost 0 bases, with 12 bases between them. The CDR3 sequence is CASGSGSSYNSPLHF. In DNA, the CDR3 is TGTGCCAGTGGGTCCGGGAGCTCCTATAATTCACCCCTCCACTTT.

J is TRBJ2-7 and V is TRBV5-6; 9 nucleotides match TRBD1. J gave up 6 bases and V 4 bases, and 14 bases lay outside the gene matches. The germline CDR1 and CDR2 sequences are SGHDT and YYEEEE. The CDR3 extends over 16 amino acids. CDR3 DNA sequence: TGTGCCAGCAGCCTCAACCGGGACAGGGATGTTAGCGAGCAGTACTTC. It encodes CASSLNRDRDVSEQYF.

This clone was counted a single time. The chain joins TRBV5-6 to TRBJ1-2; no clear D. The V and J ends lost 4 bases and 5 bases respectively, with 9 bases between them. The CDR3 spans 12 residues. CDR1 is SGHDT, CDR2 YYEEEE, per germline. The CDR3 sequence: CASSVSDYGYTF. In DNA form, the CDR3 reads TGTGCCAGCAGCGTCAGTGATTATGGCTACACCTTC.

The chain is built from TRBV19 and TRBJ1-1; D gene ambiguous. Germline V gene lookup returns CDR1 LNHDA and CDR2 SQIVND (reference sequence). V was cut by 3 bases and J by 1 base, with 15 bases left in between. CDR3 length equals 16 residues. For the CDR3, the DNA is TGTGCCAGTAGTATCCTCGGGCTCCCGGAGAACACTGAAGCTTTCTTT. It encodes CASSILGLPENTEAFF.